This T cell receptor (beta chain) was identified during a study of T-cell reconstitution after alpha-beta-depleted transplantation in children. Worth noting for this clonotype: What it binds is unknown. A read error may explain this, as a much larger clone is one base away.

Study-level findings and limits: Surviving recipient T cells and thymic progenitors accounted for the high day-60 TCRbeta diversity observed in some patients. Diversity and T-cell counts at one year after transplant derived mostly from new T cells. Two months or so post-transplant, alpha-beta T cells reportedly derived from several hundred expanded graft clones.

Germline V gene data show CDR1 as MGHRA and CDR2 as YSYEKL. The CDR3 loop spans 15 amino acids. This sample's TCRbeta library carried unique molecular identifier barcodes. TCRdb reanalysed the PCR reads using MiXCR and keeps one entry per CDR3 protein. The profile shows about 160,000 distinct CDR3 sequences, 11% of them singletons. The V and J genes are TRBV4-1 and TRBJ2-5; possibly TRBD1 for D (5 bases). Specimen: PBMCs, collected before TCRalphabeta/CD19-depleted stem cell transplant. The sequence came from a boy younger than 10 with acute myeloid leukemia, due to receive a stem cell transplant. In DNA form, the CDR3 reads TGCACCAGCAGCCAAGTAGTAGGGGCGCAAGAGACCCAGTACTTC. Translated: CTSSQVVGAQETQYF.